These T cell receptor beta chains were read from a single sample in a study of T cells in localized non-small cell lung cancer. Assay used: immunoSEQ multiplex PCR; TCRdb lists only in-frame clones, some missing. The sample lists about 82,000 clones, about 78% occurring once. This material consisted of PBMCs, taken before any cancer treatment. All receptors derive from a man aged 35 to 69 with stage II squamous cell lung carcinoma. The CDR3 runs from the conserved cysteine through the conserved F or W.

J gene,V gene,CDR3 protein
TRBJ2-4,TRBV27,CASSPGTATNIQYF
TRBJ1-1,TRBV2,CASSFGTTNTEAFF
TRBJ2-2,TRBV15,CATKSLTSGDTGELFF
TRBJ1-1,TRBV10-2,CASSDGTAYEAFF
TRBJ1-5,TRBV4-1,CASSQDSNQPQHF
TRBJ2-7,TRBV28,CASSLKSYEQYF
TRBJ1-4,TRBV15,CATSRTTPGQGASHEKLFF
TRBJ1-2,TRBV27,CASTKTGAYGYTF
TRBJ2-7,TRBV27,CASSLAWSVRTLGQYF
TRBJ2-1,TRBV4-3,CASSLLGTSGPNEQFF
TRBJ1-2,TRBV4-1,CASSQPRDTGRGYTF
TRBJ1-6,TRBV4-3,CASSQVQSGQGNSPLHF
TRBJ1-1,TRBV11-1,CASSFQTLTEAFF
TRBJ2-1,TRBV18,CASSPGYNEQFF
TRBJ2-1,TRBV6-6,CASRSGNEQFF
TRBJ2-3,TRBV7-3,CASSDVWRGSTDTQYF
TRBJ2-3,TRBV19,CASKKGLATDTQYF
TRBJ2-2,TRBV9,CASSVPGQGNTGELFF
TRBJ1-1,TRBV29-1,CSVRDRTNTEAFF
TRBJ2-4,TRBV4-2,CASSQGQGTDIQYF
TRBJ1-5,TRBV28,CASSLGQPQHF
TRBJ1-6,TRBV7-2,CASSLMPVNSPLHF
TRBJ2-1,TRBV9,CASSVGGPPNEQFF
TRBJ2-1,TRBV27,CASLAGDNEQFF
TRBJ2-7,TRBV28,CASRGRYEQYF
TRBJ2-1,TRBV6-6,CASIKGDYNEQFF
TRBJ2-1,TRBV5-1,CASSLALGGANEQFF
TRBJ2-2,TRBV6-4,CASSDGQGAGELFF
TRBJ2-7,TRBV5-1,CASSNSGSGYEQYF
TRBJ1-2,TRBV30,CAWSKGNYGYTF
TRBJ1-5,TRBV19,CASSIAFGTTNQPQHF
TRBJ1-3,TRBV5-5,CASSFTTGYSGNTIYF
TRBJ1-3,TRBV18,CASRTGAAVSGNTIYF
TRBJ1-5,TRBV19,CASSTDPGSNQPQHF
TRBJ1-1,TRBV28,CASSLQGSWTEAFF
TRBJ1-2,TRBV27,CASSPRDSYGYTF
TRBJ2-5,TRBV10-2,CASSEVEETQYF
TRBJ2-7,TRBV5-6,CASSWDYSRHYEQYF
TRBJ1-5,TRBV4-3,CASSQDRGAPNQPQHF
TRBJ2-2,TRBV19,CASRKTGELFF
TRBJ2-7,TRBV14,CASSPGAFREQYF
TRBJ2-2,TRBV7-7,CASSPRGFGTGELFF